The 27 T cell receptor beta chains below were found in one sample sequenced in a study of PD-1 blockade in mismatch repair-deficient tumors. Sequencing used immunoSEQ multiplex PCR; TCRdb keeps in-frame clones, though not all of them. The profile shows 75,000 to 80,000 clones, about four fifths of them singletons. Sequenced here: peripheral blood, sampled 44 weeks after starting pembrolizumab. These receptors were taken from an adult with mismatch repair-deficient cancer.

The chain combines TRBV7-2 with TRBJ2-5; D might be TRBD1 or TRBD2, each matching 6 bases. The CDR3 spans 16 residues. The germline V gene encodes CDR1 SGHTA and CDR2 FQGNSA. V was trimmed by 5 bases and J by 5 bases, leaving 21 bases between them. The CDR3, as DNA: TGTGCCAGCAGCCTCCCCACCGGAGGGGGTCGCGAGACCCAGTACTTC. It translates to CASSLPTGGGRETQYF.

A single count supports this clone. V and J are TRBV7-2 and TRBJ2-1, with D possibly being TRBD1 (5 bases). Germline V gene sequence: CDR1 SGHTA, CDR2 FQGNSA. The germline V and J ends were trimmed by 8 bases and 0 bases, with 11 bases remaining between them. This CDR3 contains 14 residues. The CDR3 bases are TGTGCCAGCGGGGCGAGTAGCTCCTACAATGAGCAGTTCTTC. Translation gives CASGASSSYNEQFF.

The rearrangement uses TRBV7-2 and TRBJ1-3, with D unclear. CDR1 is SGHTA, CDR2 FQGNSA, per germline. The CDR3 contains 15 residues. Trimming shortened V by 3 bases and J by 4 bases, and 13 bases separated the two germline ends. The CDR3 reads CASSLSLAPGNTIYF. For the CDR3, the DNA is TGTGCCAGCAGCTTGAGTCTGGCACCCGGAAACACCATATATTTT.

DNA of the CDR3: TGTGCCAGCAGCCCCGGGACTAGCGGGAGAGACAAATACGAGCAGTACTTC. Translated: CASSPGTSGRDKYEQYF. The rearrangement links TRBV7-6 to TRBJ2-7; TRBD2 agrees at 14 bases. V dropped 5 bases and J dropped 4; count of bases not matched to a gene: 10. The germline gives CDR1 SGHVS, CDR2 FNYEAQ. This CDR3 contains 17 residues.

The chain couples TRBV5-1 to TRBJ2-7; D possibly matches TRBD1 or TRBD2 (5 bases each). Trimming cost V 1 base and J 5 bases, with 13 bases left between them. Germline V gene data show CDR1 as SGHRS and CDR2 as YFSETQ. CDR3 size: 14 residues. The CDR3 nucleotides are TGCGCCAGCAGCTTGATGGGGACCCACGACGAGCAGTACTTC. This encodes CASSLMGTHDEQYF. The whole variable domain, filled in from reference TRBV5-1 and TRBJ2-7, reads KAGVTQTPRYLIKTRGQQVTLSCSPISGHRSVSWYQQTPGQGLQFLFEYFSETQRNKGNFPGRFSGRQFSNSRSEMNVSTLELGDSALYLCASSLMGTHDEQYFGPGTRLTVT.

The rearrangement uses TRBV18 and TRBJ2-5; D call uncertain. Germline CDR1 reads KGHSH; CDR2 reads LQKENI. V was cut by 2 bases and J by 5 bases, with 18 bases left in between. The CDR3 totals 16 residues. CDR3 region: CASSPSMQTDGETQYF. The CDR3 nucleotides read TGTGCCAGCTCACCATCGATGCAAACCGATGGGGAGACCCAGTACTTC.

This clone was observed once. The chain joins TRBV2 to TRBJ1-5; 8 positions agree with TRBD1. The CDR3 spans 18 residues. Germline V lookup: CDR1 SNHLY, CDR2 FYNNEI. V dropped 3 bases and J dropped 7; count of bases not matched to a gene: 17. The CDR3 is CASSDSWSGQGADQPQHF. For the CDR3, the DNA is TGTGCCAGCAGTGATTCCTGGTCCGGACAGGGCGCCGACCAGCCCCAGCATTTT. The entire variable domain, with the rest obtained from reference TRBV2 and TRBJ1-5, is as follows: EPEVTQTPSHQVTQMGQEVILRCVPISNHLYFYWYRQILGQKVEFLVSFYNNEISEKSEIFDDQFSVERPDGSNFTLKIRSTKLEDSAMYFCASSDSWSGQGADQPQHFGDGTRLSIL.

This rearrangement joins TRBV4-2 to TRBJ2-1, with 12 bases aligning to TRBD2. The CDR3 runs to 16 residues. CDR1 and CDR2 (germline): LGHNA, YNFKEQ. Trimming took 2 bases from V and 6 from J; bases not matched to a gene: 5. The CDR3 nucleotides are TGTGCCAGCAGCCAATCTAGCGGGAGGGCCGGCAATGAGCAGTTCTTC. Amino acid sequence: CASSQSSGRAGNEQFF.

This chain connects TRBV4-1 to TRBJ1-3; no clear D gene. Trimming removed 1 base from V and 0 bases from J, with 10 bases in between. Germline values: CDR1 MGHRA, CDR2 YSYEKL. The CDR3 runs to 16 residues. The CDR3: CASSQGTAGSGNTIYF. The CDR3 nucleotides read TGCGCCAGCAGCCAAGGGACCGCCGGCTCTGGAAACACCATATATTTT.

The CDR3 loop is CAWRRDRVADTQYF. CDR3 nucleotides: TGTGCCTGGAGGAGGGACAGGGTGGCAGATACGCAGTATTTT. V gene TRBV30 combines with J gene TRBJ2-3; TRBD1 aligns across 9 bases. V was pared by 3 bases and J by 4 bases, with 5 bases of the junction left unmatched. The CDR3 is 14 amino acids. Germline V gene data show CDR1 as GTSNPN and CDR2 as SVGIG (reference sequence).

The V call is TRBV6-1, the J call TRBJ1-1; tentative D call: TRBD1 (5 bases). Trimming pared 2 bases from V and 1 base from J, leaving 14 bases between. The germline V gene encodes CDR1 MNHNS and CDR2 SASEGT. The CDR3 sequence is 16 residues long. The CDR3 DNA reads TGTGCCAGCAGTGAACCGAGGGGCAGAGGGAACACTGAAGCTTTCTTT. It specifies CASSEPRGRGNTEAFF.

J is TRBJ1-1 and V is TRBV19; the D gene is possibly TRBD1 (5 bases). In germline, CDR1 is LNHDA, CDR2 SQIVND (reference sequence). This CDR3 is 14 amino acids long. Trimming left V 5 bases short and J 1 base short, with 11 bases between. The CDR3 reads CASSFDRGNTEAFF. The CDR3 DNA is TGTGCCAGTAGTTTCGACAGAGGGAACACTGAAGCTTTCTTT.

The gene calls are TRBV6-5 and TRBJ1-1, with 7 bases lining up with TRBD1. With V trimmed by 5 bases and J by 6 bases, 12 bases remained unmatched. The CDR3 totals 15 residues. The germline CDR1 and CDR2 sequences are MNHEY and SVGAGI. The CDR3 sequence is CASSTEYRGGAEAFF. The CDR3 nucleotides read TGTGCCAGCAGTACAGAATACAGGGGAGGAGCTGAAGCTTTCTTT.

The count of this clone is one. This sequence joins TRBV7-9 and TRBJ2-2; D is ambiguous. The CDR3 has 17 residues. V dropped 5 bases and J dropped 6 bases, with 22 bases sitting between them. The germline V gene encodes CDR1 SEHNR and CDR2 FQNEAQ (reference sequence). The CDR3: CASSPGRASLPAGELFF. The CDR3 DNA reads TGTGCCAGCAGCCCTGGAAGGGCCTCCCTGCCGGCCGGGGAGCTGTTTTTT.

There are a few counts of this clone. V usage is TRBV18 and J usage is TRBJ1-1; D unresolved. The CDR3 extends over 14 amino acids. CDR1 is KGHSH and CDR2 is LQKENI in the germline V gene. Trimming cost V 2 bases and J 3 bases, with 10 bases left between them. The chain's CDR3 is CASSPGVKDTEAFF. CDR3 nucleotide sequence: TGTGCCAGCTCACCAGGTGTGAAAGACACTGAAGCTTTCTTT. The full variable domain, rest sourced from reference TRBV18 and TRBJ1-1, is NAGVMQNPRHLVRRRGQEARLRCSPMKGHSHVYWYRQLPEEGLKFMVYLQKENIIDESGMPKERFSAEFPKEGPSILRIQQVVRGDSAAYFCASSPGVKDTEAFFGQGTRLTVV.

V and J are TRBV11-3 and TRBJ2-3; 9 bases match TRBD1. The V gene end was trimmed by 3 bases and the J gene end by 3 bases; junction bases not matched to a gene: 4. CDR3 length equals 15 residues. CDR1 and CDR2 from the germline V gene are SGHNT and YENEEA. CDR3 sequence (DNA): TGTGCCAGCAGCTTTTCACAGGGGGCAACAGATACGCAGTATTTT. It encodes CASSFSQGATDTQYF.

V gene TRBV11-3 combines with J gene TRBJ2-7; tentatively, D is TRBD1 (6 bases). CDR3 size: 15 residues. V dropped 0 bases and J dropped 10 bases, with 19 bases sitting between them. Per germline, CDR1 SGHNT and CDR2 YENEEA. CDR3: CASSLETGQSRAQYF. As DNA, the CDR3 is TGTGCCAGCAGCTTAGAAACGGGACAATCCAGGGCACAGTACTTC.

The chain carries TRBV5-6 and TRBJ1-5; D is possibly TRBD1 (5 bases). V was pared by 0 bases and J by 6 bases, with 13 bases between. Germline values: CDR1 SGHDT, CDR2 YYEEEE. This CDR3 has 15 residues. DNA of the CDR3: TGTGCCAGCAGCTTGGGAAGGGGAAGGGGTCAGCCCCAGCATTTT. Protein product: CASSLGRGRGQPQHF.

The sample holds one count of this clone. V usage is TRBV7-9 and J usage is TRBJ1-1; D ambiguous. Germline CDR1 and CDR2: SEHNR and FQNEAQ (reference sequence). The V gene lost 5 bases and the J gene lost 1 base, with 11 bases spanning the gap. The CDR3 length is 14 residues. CDR3 nucleotide sequence: TGTGCCAGCAGCCCCCTTCGGAGGAACACTGAAGCTTTCTTT. Amino acid sequence: CASSPLRRNTEAFF.

The rearrangement joins TRBV4-1 to TRBJ2-2; 8 nucleotides line up with TRBD2. In germline, CDR1 is MGHRA, CDR2 YSYEKL. With V trimmed by 0 bases and J by 4 bases, 1 base remained unmatched. The CDR3 has 15 amino acids. CDR3 residues: CASSQDLAGTGELFF. DNA of the CDR3: TGCGCCAGCAGCCAAGACCTAGCGGGCACCGGGGAGCTGTTTTTT.

The V and J genes are TRBV6-5 and TRBJ1-2; D not resolved. This CDR3 is built from 14 residues. Germline V gene data show CDR1 as MNHEY and CDR2 as SVGAGI. V was pared by 5 bases and J by 4 bases, with 14 bases between. CDR3 nucleotides: TGTGCCAGCAGTGAGGTTGTTGGGCTCTATGGCTACACCTTC. Its protein is CASSEVVGLYGYTF.

In this sample, this clone turned up once. V gene TRBV7-9 combines with J gene TRBJ2-5; D gene uncertain. Germline CDR1 and CDR2: SEHNR and FQNEAQ (reference sequence). Trimming removed 7 bases at V and 10 bases at J, with 13 bases between. The CDR3 sequence is 11 residues long. This CDR3 reads CASTSSVGQYF. For the CDR3, the DNA is TGTGCCAGCACCTCATCCGTGGGCCAGTACTTC.

This chain connects TRBV7-8 to TRBJ2-1; TRBD2 matches 11 bases. The CDR3 runs to 16 residues. V was clipped by 4 bases and J by 3 bases; unmatched bases: 5. Germline loops: CDR1 SGHVS, CDR2 FQNEAQ. CDR3 nucleotide sequence: TGTGCCAGCAGCTCGTCACTAGCGGGGGACTACAATGAGCAGTTCTTC. Translated, it gives CASSSSLAGDYNEQFF. The whole variable domain, remainder taken from reference TRBV7-8 and TRBJ2-1, is GAGVSQSPRYKVAKRGQDVALRCDPISGHVSLFWYQQALGQGPEFLTYFQNEAQLDKSGLPSDRFFAERPEGSVSTLKIQRTQQEDSAVYLCASSSSLAGDYNEQFFGPGTRLTVL.

The chain is built from TRBV6-5 and TRBJ2-2, with TRBD1 matching 9 bases. V was pared by 6 bases and J by 5 bases, with 1 base of the junction left unmatched. The CDR3 contains 13 residues. The germline V gene has CDR1 MNHEY and CDR2 SVGAGI. The DNA for the CDR3 is TGTGCCAGCAGAGGGACAGGGACCGGGGAGCTGTTTTTT. It codes for CASRGTGTGELFF.

The chain recombines TRBV19 with TRBJ2-7, with a weak D call TRBD2 (6 bases). The CDR3 loop spans 15 amino acids. The germline V gene has CDR1 LNHDA and CDR2 SQIVND (reference sequence). V was trimmed by 5 bases and J by 1 base, leaving 15 bases between them. In DNA form, the CDR3 reads TGTGCCAGTAGTGGTGCTGCGGGAATGTCCTACGAGCAGTACTTC. Protein: CASSGAAGMSYEQYF.

The count of this clone is one. This rearrangement joins TRBV7-2 to TRBJ2-5, with TRBD1 matching 12 bases. Germline-derived CDR1 and CDR2 are SGHTA and FQGNSA. The CDR3 extends over 14 amino acids. V was pared by 4 bases and J by 4 bases, with 1 base of the junction left unmatched. CDR3 residues: CASSSGQGAETQYF. Written as DNA, the CDR3 is TGTGCCAGCAGCTCGGGACAGGGGGCAGAGACCCAGTACTTC.

This chain uses TRBV19 with TRBJ2-7; D unclear. V lost 8 bases and J 5 bases, leaving 16 bases between the germline ends. The CDR3 has 13 amino acids. Germline lookup yields CDR1 LNHDA and CDR2 SQIVND (reference sequence). The CDR3 DNA reads as TGTGCCAGTCGGGTCGGCCCATTGGACGAGCAGTACTTC. Translation gives CASRVGPLDEQYF.